The text below deals with one T cell receptor beta chain. The sample is drawn from a study of blood T cell repertoires in COVID-19. Background on the study: Samples came from the United States, Italy and Spain, spanning acute and convalescent COVID-19. Sources were T cells, B-cell-depleted T cells, or PBMCs; the material itself was cDNA or gDNA.

Trimming took 6 bases from V and 7 from J, leaving 24 bases between them. The CDR3 consists of 16 residues. CDR1 and CDR2 from the germline V gene are SNHLY and FYNNEI. In the original processing: Amplification of reference gene primers provided the estimated nucleated cell counts. Sequencing was performed with immunoSEQ multiplex PCR; in TCRdb, only in-frame clones are kept and a portion is missing. V, J and clone size are taken as reported in that table, and D and trimming were inferred from the DNA itself. The table records about 50,000 clones, 70% to 80% of them present only once. Sequences were obtained from peripheral blood. The V gene is TRBV2, the J gene TRBJ1-2, with D tentatively TRBD1 (5 bases). This receptor was identified in a man aged 70 or older with acute or convalescent COVID-19. Here the CDR3 DNA reads TGTGCCAGCAGCGGACAAGTTTTTCAGGACGGTCGTGGCTACACCTTC. It encodes CASSGQVFQDGRGYTF.